This passage covers 20 T cell receptor beta chains from one sample sequenced in a study of blood T cell repertoires in COVID-19. The table came from immunoSEQ multiplex PCR; TCRdb's copy has only in-frame clones and leaves some out. The table shows roughly 50,000 clones, with around nine tenths occurring only once. The sample taken for sequencing was peripheral blood. These receptors were taken from a man older than 75 with acute or convalescent COVID-19.

The chain uses TRBV5-6 and TRBJ1-5; TRBD1 aligns across 8 bases. Looked up from germline, CDR1 is SGHDT and CDR2 is YYEEEE. The CDR3 totals 16 residues. The ends lost 0 bases at V and 6 bases at J; junction bases unmatched: 8. In nucleotides, the CDR3 is TGTGCCAGCAGCTTGGCCAGGGGGCGCAGCGGTCAGCCCCAGCATTTT. It specifies CASSLARGRSGQPQHF.

The rearrangement joins TRBV6-6 to TRBJ1-4; TRBD1 matches 7 bases. The ends lost 2 bases at V and 3 bases at J; junction bases unmatched: 6. Germline V gene sequence: CDR1 MNHNY, CDR2 SVGAGI (reference sequence). The CDR3 runs to 16 residues. CDR3 coding DNA: TGTGCCAGCAGTTACCCGGAAACAGGGGCTAATGAAAAACTGTTTTTT. It yields the protein CASSYPETGANEKLFF.

This chain links TRBV19 with TRBJ1-2, with D possibly matching TRBD1 (6 bases). V was pared by 5 bases and J by 0 bases, with 10 bases between. CDR3 length: 14 amino acids. Looked up from germline, CDR1 is LNHDA and CDR2 is SQIVND (reference sequence). The CDR3 region has the DNA TGTGCCAGTAGTTCCGGACAGTCTAACTATGGCTACACCTTC. Translated, it gives CASSSGQSNYGYTF.

This rearrangement joins TRBV7-9 to TRBJ1-4; unclear D gene. CDR3 length equals 14 residues. V dropped 1 base and J dropped 4 bases, with 7 bases sitting between them. Germline CDR1 and CDR2: SEHNR and FQNEAQ (reference sequence). The CDR3, as DNA: TGTGCCAGCAGCTTAGGGCAGTTTAATGAAAAACTGTTTTTT. The encoded protein is CASSLGQFNEKLFF.

This clone was observed a handful of times. The V gene is TRBV13, the J gene TRBJ2-4; maybe TRBD2 (6 bases). V was cut by 0 bases and J by 0 bases, with 9 bases left in between. This CDR3 comprises 16 residues. Germline V lookup: CDR1 PRHDT, CDR2 FYEKMQ (reference sequence). The CDR3 bases are TGTGCCAGCAGCTTAGGGGAGGGACTAGCCAAAAACATTCAGTACTTC. Protein: CASSLGEGLAKNIQYF.

The chain uses TRBV18 and TRBJ1-5, with D possibly matching TRBD1 (5 bases). Between the trimmed V and J ends, which lost 0 bases and 1 base, there was a span of 13 bases. Germline V gives CDR1 KGHSH, CDR2 LQKENI. CDR3 length: 17 amino acids. CDR3 amino acids: CASSPPMGGISNQPQHF. CDR3 DNA sequence: TGTGCCAGCTCACCACCGATGGGGGGAATAAGCAATCAGCCCCAGCATTTT.

The CDR3 is CASSPTLGEGAINEQFF. Here the CDR3 DNA reads TGTGCCAGCAGCCCCACCTTGGGAGAGGGGGCGATTAATGAGCAGTTCTTC. The V gene is TRBV7-8, the J gene TRBJ2-1; 7 positions match TRBD1. The CDR3 is 17 amino acids. The junction had 17 bases not matched to a gene; V was cut back by 5 bases and J by 7 bases. Germline V gene sequence: CDR1 SGHVS, CDR2 FQNEAQ.

This chain links TRBV10-3 with TRBJ2-6, with 9 positions matching TRBD1. The CDR3 is 15 amino acids. Germline CDR1 and CDR2: ENHRY and SYGVKD. J was trimmed by 2 bases and V by 7 bases; bases with no gene match: 3. Written as DNA, the CDR3 is TGTGCCATCAACAACAGGGGGCCTGGGGCCAACGTCCTGACTTTC. It specifies CAINNRGPGANVLTF.

This rearrangement joins TRBV7-8 to TRBJ2-5, with 8 positions matching TRBD1. Germline V gives CDR1 SGHVS, CDR2 FQNEAQ. V dropped 4 bases and J dropped 0; count of bases not matched to a gene: 1. The CDR3 is made up of 14 amino acids. Here the CDR3 reads CASSWGQDQETQYF. CDR3 nucleotides: TGTGCCAGCAGCTGGGGACAGGACCAAGAGACCCAGTACTTC.

The V gene is TRBV30, the J gene TRBJ1-1; D gene ambiguous. The CDR3 length is 13 residues. V lost 5 bases to trimming and J lost 8 bases, with 18 bases between them. The germline CDR1 and CDR2 sequences are GTSNPN and SVGIG (reference sequence). The CDR3 reads CAWEPGVVPEAFF. The CDR3 DNA follows: TGTGCCTGGGAACCCGGGGTGGTACCCGAAGCTTTCTTT.

CDR3 sequence: CASSLQASPLHF. CDR3 bases: TGTGCCAGCAGCTTACAAGCTTCACCCCTCCACTTT. The genes are TRBV28 and TRBJ1-6, with D unresolved. CDR1 and CDR2 from the germline V gene are MDHEN and SYDVKM. The CDR3 extends over 12 amino acids. V was pared by 6 bases and J by 9 bases, with 9 bases between.

This chain connects TRBV3-1 (or the pseudogene TRBV3-2) to TRBJ2-3, with no clear D. V was shortened by 0 bases and J by 3 bases, with 7 bases between the two germline ends. The germline CDR1 and CDR2 sequences are LGHDT and YNNKEL (reference sequence). CDR3 length equals 14 residues. The CDR3: CASSQDLRTDTQYF. Here the CDR3 DNA reads TGTGCCAGCAGCCAAGATCTGAGAACAGATACGCAGTATTTT.

This chain links TRBV10-1 with TRBJ2-1, with 7 bases fitting TRBD1. Germline V gene data show CDR1 as WNHNN and CDR2 as SYGVQD (reference sequence). The CDR3 extends over 15 amino acids. Trimming removed 0 bases from V and 7 bases from J; junction bases left unmatched: 6. CDR3 residues: CASSESRFRGNEQFF. In DNA form, the CDR3 reads TGCGCCAGCAGTGAGTCAAGGTTCAGGGGGAATGAGCAGTTCTTC.

J is TRBJ2-7 and V is TRBV23-1; 11 bases are a match to TRBD1. TRBV23-1 is reported as an ORF; its role is uncertain. This CDR3 spans 16 amino acids. Losses at the gene ends were 4 bases for V and 6 bases for J; bases not matched to a gene: 11. CDR3 sequence: CASSPEPGTGGTEQYF. CDR3 coding DNA: TGCGCCAGCAGTCCCGAACCCGGGACAGGGGGTACCGAGCAGTACTTC.

The chain couples TRBV27 to TRBJ2-7; 9 positions agree with TRBD1. This CDR3 comprises 15 residues. Germline V gives CDR1 MNHEY, CDR2 SMNVEV (reference sequence). Germline trimming cut 5 bases from V and 3 bases from J; bases unmatched to any gene: 8. The chain's CDR3 is CASSPRQGVDYEQYF. CDR3 sequence (DNA): TGTGCCAGCAGTCCTAGACAGGGGGTAGACTACGAGCAGTACTTC.

The chain links TRBV5-1 to TRBJ1-1, with D maybe TRBD1 (6 bases). V was clipped by 4 bases and J by 1 base, with 14 bases between them. The CDR3 is 15 residues long. Per the germline V gene, CDR1 is SGHRS and CDR2 is YFSETQ. The CDR3 coding sequence is TGCGCCAGCAGCACCACCACAGGGTCGAACACTGAAGCTTTCTTT. Protein product: CASSTTTGSNTEAFF.

The CDR3 sequence is CASKGWGGSNQPQHF. CDR3 DNA sequence: TGTGCCAGCAAGGGGTGGGGGGGAAGTAATCAGCCCCAGCATTTT. The V gene is TRBV28, the J gene TRBJ1-5; tentatively, D is TRBD1 (5 bases). This CDR3 has 15 residues. V was pared by 7 bases and J by 4 bases, with 17 bases between. Germline V gene lookup returns CDR1 MDHEN and CDR2 SYDVKM.

This chain uses TRBV2 with TRBJ2-1; D perhaps matches TRBD1 (5 bases). The CDR3 length is 14 residues. The V gene lost 7 bases and the J gene lost 0 bases, with 10 bases spanning the gap. The germline V gene has CDR1 SNHLY and CDR2 FYNNEI. Written as DNA, the CDR3 is TGTGCCAGCACCAGACAGATCTCCTACAATGAGCAGTTCTTC. Protein sequence: CASTRQISYNEQFF.

This clone was counted a few times. The V and J genes are TRBV19 and TRBJ1-4, with unresolved D. Germline loops: CDR1 LNHDA, CDR2 SQIVND (reference sequence). The CDR3 runs 15 residues. Between the trimmed V and J ends, which lost 9 bases and 5 bases, there was a span of 19 bases. The CDR3 loop is CASRPAGLYNEKLFF. The CDR3 DNA reads TGTGCCAGCCGACCCGCCGGACTATACAATGAAAAACTGTTTTTT.

V gene TRBV10-3 combines with J gene TRBJ1-1; 9 nucleotides match TRBD1. V gave up 3 bases and J gave up 5 bases; unmatched junction bases: 1. Germline-derived CDR1 and CDR2 are ENHRY and SYGVKD. The CDR3 is made up of 13 amino acids. DNA of the CDR3: TGTGCCATCAGTGAAGGACAGGGGACTGAAGCTTTCTTT. Translated: CAISEGQGTEAFF.